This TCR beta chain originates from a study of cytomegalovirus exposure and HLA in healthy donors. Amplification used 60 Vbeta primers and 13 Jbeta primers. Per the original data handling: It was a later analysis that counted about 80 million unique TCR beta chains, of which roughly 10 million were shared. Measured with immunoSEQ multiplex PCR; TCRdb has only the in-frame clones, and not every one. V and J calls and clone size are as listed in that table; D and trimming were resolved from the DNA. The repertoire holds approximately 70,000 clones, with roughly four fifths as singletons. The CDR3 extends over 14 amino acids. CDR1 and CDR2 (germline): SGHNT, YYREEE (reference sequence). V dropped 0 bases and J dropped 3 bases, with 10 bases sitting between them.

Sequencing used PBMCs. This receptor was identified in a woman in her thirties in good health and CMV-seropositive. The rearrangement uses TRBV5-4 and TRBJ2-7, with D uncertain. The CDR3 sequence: CASSLEAANYEQYF. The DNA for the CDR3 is TGTGCCAGCAGCTTGGAGGCGGCCAACTACGAGCAGTACTTC.